The TCR beta chain under discussion was sequenced for a study of vaccination effects on CD4 cells after COVID-19. In the ViraFEST assay, antigen-specific CD4+ clonotypes were identified by expansion after peptide-pool stimulation. CD4+ T cells were isolated after less than 13 days of culture. Two-dose vaccination with either BNT162b2 or mRNA-1273 was given to the participants. In the case of this clone: Its matching antigen is unknown.

The assay was immunoSEQ multiplex PCR, and TCRdb's table has in-frame clones only and misses some. The sample has about 69,000 clones, 76% seen once. The germline V gene encodes CDR1 MDHEN and CDR2 SYDVKM. The CDR3 has 15 residues. Between the trimmed V and J ends, which lost 4 bases and 0 bases, there was a span of 12 bases. The sample was CD4+ T cells from PBMCs cultured with HCoV-OC43 spike peptides, taken after COVID-19 vaccination. The subset: HCoV-OC43 spike overlapping peptide pool stimulation. The gene calls are TRBV28 and TRBJ1-1; D not certain. The sequence derives from a human donor who received a COVID-19 vaccine. The DNA of the CDR3 is TGTGCCAGCAGTTCTTACCAGCCCATGAACACTGAAGCTTTCTTT. It specifies CASSSYQPMNTEAFF.